The next 3 T cell receptor beta chains were all read from a single sample in a study of OX40 agonist ivuxolimab in advanced cancers. The data were produced by immunoSEQ multiplex PCR, yet TCRdb's version contains in-frame clones alone and is incomplete. The sample comprises approximately 99,000 clones, approximately 89% of which are singletons, and 0.66% rests with the top ten. This material consisted of CD4+ or CD8+ T cells sorted from blood, taken in a trial of the OX40 agonist ivuxolimab. These TCRs come from an adult with an advanced solid tumor such as melanoma, head and neck, liver or kidney cancer.

CDR3 amino acids: CAWKGQGPDTQYF. CDR3 DNA: TGTGCCTGGAAAGGACAGGGCCCAGATACGCAGTATTTT. The genes are TRBV30 and TRBJ2-3; 8 bases are a match to TRBD1. The V segment lost 4 bases and the J segment 4 bases; nucleotides outside the gene matches: 4. The CDR3 is 13 amino acids. Germline V gene sequence: CDR1 GTSNPN, CDR2 SVGIG (reference sequence).

The V call is TRBV6-5, the J call TRBJ2-2; 10 bases agree with TRBD2. From germline, CDR1 is MNHEY and CDR2 SVGAGI. The V and J ends lost 5 bases and 6 bases, in that order; junction bases with no gene match: 6. The CDR3 length is 15 residues. CDR3 DNA sequence: TGTGCCAGCAGTCCTAGCGGGAGTAACGCCGGGGAGCTGTTTTTT. Protein: CASSPSGSNAGELFF.

A single count supports this clone. The chain has TRBV5-1 and TRBJ1-4; a possible D gene is TRBD1 (5 bases). This CDR3 comprises 14 residues. The germline V gene encodes CDR1 SGHRS and CDR2 YFSETQ. The germline V and J ends were trimmed by 0 bases and 6 bases, with 9 bases remaining between them. The CDR3 loop reads CASSLAWGDEKLFF. CDR3 bases: TGCGCCAGCAGCTTGGCCTGGGGGGATGAAAAACTGTTTTTT.